A selection of T cell receptor beta chains follows, all from one sample in a study of T-cell reconstitution after alpha-beta-depleted transplantation in children. Each CDR3 protein is one row after TCRdb ran MiXCR on the PCR reads. In the table there are approximately 520,000 distinct CDR3 sequences, roughly 10% of which are singletons. This specimen was PBMCs, mostly from graft donor cells, taken 180 days after TCRalphabeta/CD19-depleted stem cell transplant. The receptors derive from a female patient aged 2-9 years who had a stem cell transplant for aplastic anemia, so the T cells may come from the graft donor. Both conserved end residues are part of each CDR3.

V gene	J gene	CDR3 protein
TRBV7-2	TRBJ2-5	CASSLSNGETQYF
TRBV6-2/TRBV6-3	TRBJ2-1	CASSYFAGVTVNEQFF
TRBV7-8	TRBJ1-1	CASSAGQGVFF
TRBV20-1	TRBJ2-5	CSAKSGTVQETQYF
TRBV20-1	TRBJ2-1	CSPWAGGYNEQFF
TRBV11-2	TRBJ2-1	CASSYKPLGTSGGGSHNEQFF
TRBV9	TRBJ1-5	CASSAGGQPQHF
TRBV20-1	TRBJ2-3	CSASEPGTGSADTQYF
TRBV7-3	TRBJ2-1	CASSRLWTSGGSLYNEQFF
TRBV5-5	TRBJ2-1	CASSLQGGYNEQFF
TRBV14	TRBJ2-3	CASSQASTQYF
TRBV6-1	TRBJ2-5	CASSRQGFGETQYF
TRBV5-4	TRBJ2-3	CASSLLPRRREGSRGIGQYF
TRBV28	TRBJ2-7	CASSWDREDEQYF
TRBV7-2	TRBJ1-5	CASSLVVTGGNQPQHF
TRBV5-4	TRBJ1-2	CASSLGMGGALPYGYTF
TRBV20-1	TRBJ2-5	CSAVRIGETQYF
TRBV29-1	TRBJ2-1	CSVGQKTSGKDEQFF
TRBV12-3/TRBV12-4	TRBJ2-1	CASSHPGQGYNEQFF
TRBV5-1	TRBJ1-1	CASSLGGGGLTKAFF
TRBV5-1	TRBJ2-5	CASSLDHQETQYF
TRBV29-1	TRBJ2-3	CSVEGRAASWGTDTQYF
TRBV6-5	TRBJ1-5	CASSYYGNQPQHF
TRBV18	TRBJ2-1	CASSPRKGTDYNEQFF
TRBV9	TRBJ2-7	CASSARSTDSYEQYF
TRBV15	TRBJ2-1	CATSRGEFSYNEQFF
TRBV5-1	TRBJ1-6	CASSLRTGDNSPLHF
TRBV28	TRBJ2-7	CATNSQSSYEQYF
TRBV7-9	TRBJ2-7	CASSLGREFEQYF
TRBV7-2	TRBJ2-7	CASSSAVHRNPYEQYF
TRBV11-3	TRBJ1-1	CASSPGRLNTESFF
TRBV7-8	TRBJ2-1	CASSLGQAQFF
TRBV2	TRBJ2-6	CASTRRGAGANVLTF
TRBV7-9	TRBJ2-1	CASSLASGFYNEQFF
TRBV20-1	TRBJ2-5	CSAPASPGTQYF
TRBV7-2	TRBJ2-3	CASSLVGLNPDTQYF
TRBV24-1	TRBJ2-2	CATSDRDPNTGELFF
TRBV18	TRBJ2-7	CASSPPTAGDSYEQYF
TRBV30	TRBJ2-3	CAWGSGVTDTQYF
TRBV7-2	TRBJ2-5	CASSFTGWGETQYF
TRBV28	TRBJ1-6	CAAAGVLNSPLHF
TRBV11-2	TRBJ2-2	CASSPTSPFGFRTGELFF
TRBV6-2/TRBV6-3	TRBJ1-5	CASRAVGGGKDRNQPQHF
TRBV12-3/TRBV12-4	TRBJ1-1	CASSSRHLNTEAFF
TRBV10-3	TRBJ1-2	CAMNGTAYGYTF
TRBV3-1	TRBJ2-2	CASSQDLFSGKPNTGELFF
TRBV7-8	TRBJ2-1	CASSLQRPREQFF
TRBV16	TRBJ1-5	CASSPHYRGLNQPQHF
TRBV20-1	TRBJ1-2	CSARSGPDYGYTF
TRBV4-3	TRBJ1-2	CASSQGTNYGYTF
TRBV29-1	TRBJ2-7	CSVVQGADYEQYF
TRBV5-1	TRBJ1-2	CASSLARTGEDYGYTF
TRBV7-2	TRBJ2-1	CASSPKKNLAPGEQFF